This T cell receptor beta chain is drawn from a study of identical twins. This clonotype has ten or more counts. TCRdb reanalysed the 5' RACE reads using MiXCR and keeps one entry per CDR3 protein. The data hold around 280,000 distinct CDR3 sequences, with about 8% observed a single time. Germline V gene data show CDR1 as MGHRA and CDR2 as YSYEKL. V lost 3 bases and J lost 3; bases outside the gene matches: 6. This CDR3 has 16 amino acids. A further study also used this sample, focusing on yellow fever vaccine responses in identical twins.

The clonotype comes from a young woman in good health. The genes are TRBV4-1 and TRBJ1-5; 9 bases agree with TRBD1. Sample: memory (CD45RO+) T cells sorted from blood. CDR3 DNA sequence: TGCGCCAGCAGCCATATAACAGGGGGCTCCAATCAGCCCCAGCATTTT. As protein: CASSHITGGSNQPQHF.